One sample yielded the 19 T cell receptor beta chains listed below, sequenced in a study of control samples from healthy donors and cancer patients. Sequenced by immunoSEQ multiplex PCR; TCRdb stores in-frame clones only, minus some. Here the sample spans some 70,000 clones, 75% to 85% being singletons. The sample taken for sequencing was blood. The receptors come from a man aged 55 to 70 in good health.

The genes are TRBV14 and TRBJ2-1; D may be TRBD2 (5 bases). Per the germline V gene, CDR1 is SGHDN and CDR2 is FVKESK. The V end lost 4 bases, the J end lost 9 bases, and 10 bases lay between the germline ends. The CDR3 runs to 12 residues. DNA of the CDR3: TGTGCCAGCAGCCGTAGAGGGCGTGAGCAGTTCTTC. It codes for CASSRRGREQFF.

This chain joins TRBV27 and TRBJ2-7; possibly TRBD1 for D (6 bases). Germline CDR1 is MNHEY and CDR2 is SMNVEV (reference sequence). V was trimmed by 4 bases and J by 6 bases, leaving 19 bases between them. The CDR3 is 15 amino acids. The CDR3 here is CASSSIQGFWGEQYF. The DNA of the CDR3 is TGTGCCAGCAGTTCGATACAGGGTTTCTGGGGCGAGCAGTACTTC.

The CDR3 region is CASSYSQGSGNTIYF. The CDR3 DNA sequence: TGTGCCAGCAGTTACTCGCAGGGCTCTGGAAACACCATATATTTT. The chain couples TRBV6-5 to TRBJ1-3, with a weak D call TRBD1 (5 bases). The CDR3 spans 15 residues. Trimming removed 0 bases at V and 0 bases at J, with 6 bases between. The V gene's germline CDR1 is MNHEY and CDR2 SVGAGI.

This clone was seen only a few times. The rearrangement joins TRBV4-2 to TRBJ2-1, with D perhaps TRBD2 (6 bases). Germline loops: CDR1 LGHNA, CDR2 YNFKEQ. The CDR3 totals 16 residues. The ends were cut back, 1 base at V and 9 bases at J, with 19 bases in the middle. In DNA, the CDR3 is TGTGCCAGCAGCCAAGTGTTAGCGGATCCCTCGAGTGAGCAGTTCTTC. This sequence encodes CASSQVLADPSSEQFF.

The rearrangement joins TRBV27 to TRBJ1-1; 7 bases fit TRBD1. Germline V gene sequence: CDR1 MNHEY, CDR2 SMNVEV (reference sequence). This CDR3 contains 14 residues. The junction had 6 bases not matched to a gene; V was cut back by 5 bases and J by 3 bases. The CDR3 region has the DNA TGTGCCAGCAGTCCATCGACAGGGTACACTGAAGCTTTCTTT. Translated, it gives CASSPSTGYTEAFF.

In its sample, this clone was seen a few times. The chain uses TRBV4-3 and TRBJ2-3, with D possibly matching TRBD1 (6 bases). The germline CDR1 and CDR2 sequences are LGHNA and YSLEER. V shed 0 bases and J shed 0 bases, with 13 bases lying between them. This CDR3 is 17 amino acids long. The CDR3 region has the DNA TGCGCCAGCAGCCAAGATTGGCAGGGGATGAGCACAGATACGCAGTATTTT. Translating it yields CASSQDWQGMSTDTQYF.

This sequence joins TRBV4-3 and TRBJ2-4; D ambiguous. In germline, CDR1 is LGHNA, CDR2 YSLEER. The germline V and J ends were trimmed by 5 bases and 7 bases, with 12 bases remaining between them. The CDR3 spans 13 residues. DNA of the CDR3: TGCGCCAGCAGCGATAAGACCGAGAACATTCAGTACTTC. As protein: CASSDKTENIQYF.

The J gene is TRBJ2-2, the V gene TRBV15; possible D gene TRBD1, 5 bases. Deletions cut 0 bases from V and 6 bases from J, with 11 bases between. Germline V CDR1 and CDR2: LNHNV, YYDKDF (reference sequence). This CDR3 spans 15 amino acids. The CDR3 DNA reads TGTGCCACCAGCAGAGATCCAGGGAAGGCCGGGGAGCTGTTTTTT. Its protein product is CATSRDPGKAGELFF.

This rearrangement joins TRBV29-1 to TRBJ2-2, with D tentatively TRBD1 or TRBD2 (5 bases each). Germline CDR1 reads SQVTM; CDR2 reads ANQGSEA. V dropped 6 bases and J dropped 0 bases, with 14 bases sitting between them. CDR3 length equals 15 residues. CDR3 DNA: TGCAGCGTAGCCGGGACCCCCGCGAACACCGGGGAGCTGTTTTTT. This encodes CSVAGTPANTGELFF.

This clone showed up just a few times. The rearrangement uses TRBV7-2 and TRBJ2-1, with TRBD2 matching over 7 bases. Germline CDR1 reads SGHTA; CDR2 reads FQGNSA. Losses at the gene ends were 6 bases for V and 5 bases for J; bases not matched to a gene: 16. CDR3 length: 17 amino acids. This CDR3 reads CASRELAGIWWDNEQFF. CDR3 coding DNA: TGTGCCAGCAGGGAATTAGCGGGCATTTGGTGGGACAATGAGCAGTTCTTC.

The chain couples TRBV4-1 to TRBJ1-5, with a possible D match to TRBD1 (6 bases). The ends were cut back, 0 bases at V and 7 bases at J, with 13 bases in the middle. In germline, CDR1 is MGHRA, CDR2 YSYEKL. The CDR3 length is 15 residues. CDR3 sequence (DNA): TGCGCCAGCAGCCAAGACCCAGGGGAGGGGCAGCCCCAGCATTTT. This sequence encodes CASSQDPGEGQPQHF.

This chain joins TRBV6-1 and TRBJ2-7, with D perhaps TRBD2 (6 bases). Trimming left V 3 bases short and J 3 bases short, with 9 bases between. CDR1 and CDR2 (germline): MNHNS, SASEGT. The CDR3 sequence is 13 residues long. CDR3 sequence reads: CASSERGYYEQYF. CDR3 nucleotide sequence: TGTGCCAGCAGTGAGCGGGGTTACTACGAGCAGTACTTC.

The chain joins TRBV5-8 to TRBJ1-5; tentative D call: TRBD1 (5 bases). Germline V gives CDR1 SGHTS, CDR2 YDEGEE. Trimming left V 1 base short and J 6 bases short, with 14 bases between. The CDR3 runs to 15 residues. CDR3 DNA sequence: TGTGCCAGCAGCTTGTATTGGGGACTGAGTCAGCCCCAGCATTTT. As protein: CASSLYWGLSQPQHF.

The chain links TRBV7-9 to TRBJ1-4; D possibly corresponds to TRBD1 (6 bases). Deletions cut 5 bases from V and 8 bases from J, with 15 bases between. The length of the CDR3 is 14 residues. CDR1 is SEHNR, CDR2 FQNEAQ, per germline (reference sequence). This CDR3 is CASSGGGGGEKLFF. The DNA of the CDR3 is TGTGCCAGCAGCGGAGGGGGAGGAGGGGAAAAACTGTTTTTT.

There are a few counts of this clone. This rearrangement joins TRBV6-2 or TRBV6-3 to TRBJ2-7; tentative D call: TRBD1 (6 bases). The CDR3 is 12 residues long. Per germline, CDR1 MNHEY and CDR2 SVGEGT. V dropped 2 bases and J dropped 6 bases, with 8 bases sitting between them. The CDR3 is CASSYTGSEQYF. The CDR3 DNA follows: TGTGCCAGCAGTTACACAGGGAGCGAGCAGTACTTC.

This rearrangement joins TRBV9 to TRBJ2-7, with D unresolved. Per germline, CDR1 SGDLS and CDR2 YYNGEE. This CDR3 comprises 14 residues. Trimming shortened V by 4 bases and J by 3 bases, and 14 bases separated the two germline ends. The CDR3 loop reads CASSSRLYSYEQYF. Written as DNA, the CDR3 is TGTGCCAGCAGCTCCCGGCTATACAGCTACGAGCAGTACTTC.

The chain combines TRBV29-1 with TRBJ2-7, with D unclear. Germline V gene lookup returns CDR1 SQVTM and CDR2 ANQGSEA. Trimming removed 5 bases from V and 5 bases from J, with 16 bases in between. The CDR3 covers 13 residues. The CDR3 DNA follows: TGCAGCGTTTCCTTGTGGGCGATGAACGAGCAGTACTTC. Translated, it gives CSVSLWAMNEQYF.

The V call is TRBV5-6, the J call TRBJ2-7, with 14 bases aligning to TRBD2. Germline CDR1 is SGHDT and CDR2 is YYEEEE. J was trimmed by 5 bases and V by 3 bases; bases with no gene match: 4. The length of the CDR3 is 15 residues. CDR3 sequence (DNA): TGTGCCAGCAGCTGGACTAGCGGGAGGATCAACGAGCAGTACTTC. It codes for CASSWTSGRINEQYF.

The chain has TRBV13 and TRBJ2-2; 11 bases match TRBD2. The V gene end was trimmed by 7 bases and the J gene end by 1 base; junction bases not matched to a gene: 11. CDR3 length: 18 amino acids. Germline V gene sequence: CDR1 PRHDT, CDR2 FYEKMQ (reference sequence). CDR3 sequence reads: CASTTLPGTSGNTGELFF. CDR3 bases: TGTGCCAGCACCACTCTCCCAGGGACTAGCGGGAACACCGGGGAGCTGTTTTTT.